This T cell receptor beta chain was captured in a study of blood T cell repertoires in COVID-19. Background on the study: Spain, Italy and the United States supplied samples that represented acute and convalescent COVID-19. PBMCs, B-cell-depleted T cells, or T cells were the source of the cDNA or gDNA that made up the material.

Per the authors' pipeline: Reference gene primer amplification in the assay estimated nucleated cell counts. Profiled with immunoSEQ multiplex PCR; TCRdb holds only in-frame clones, not every one. V, J and clone size derive from that table, while D and trimming were established from the DNA sequence. Here the sample spans 90,000 or so clones, around 90% being singletons. Seattle patient enrollment occurred during active infection, with longitudinal follow-up thereafter. Sequencing was performed on peripheral blood. This TCR was recovered from a man aged 60-69 years with COVID-19, enrolled during active disease.

In DNA, the CDR3 is TGTGCCACCAGCAGAGGGGGAGCAAGAGGTACGCAGTATTTT. Translation: CATSRGGARGTQYF. The genes are TRBV15 and TRBJ2-3, with D possibly being TRBD2 (5 bases). This CDR3 is 14 amino acids long. V was trimmed by 1 base and J by 8 bases, leaving 13 bases between them. Germline CDR1 reads LNHNV; CDR2 reads YYDKDF (reference sequence).